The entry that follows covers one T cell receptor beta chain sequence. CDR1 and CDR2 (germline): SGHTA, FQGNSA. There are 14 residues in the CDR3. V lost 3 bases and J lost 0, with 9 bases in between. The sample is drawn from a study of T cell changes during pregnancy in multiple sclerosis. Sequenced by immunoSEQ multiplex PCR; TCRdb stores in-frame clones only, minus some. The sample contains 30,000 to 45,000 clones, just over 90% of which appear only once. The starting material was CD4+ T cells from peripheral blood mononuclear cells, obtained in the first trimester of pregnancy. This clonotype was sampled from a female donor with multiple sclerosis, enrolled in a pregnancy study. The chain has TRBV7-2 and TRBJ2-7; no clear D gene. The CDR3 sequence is CASSLMRPSYEQYF. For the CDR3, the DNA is TGTGCCAGCAGCTTGATGCGGCCCTCCTACGAGCAGTACTTC.